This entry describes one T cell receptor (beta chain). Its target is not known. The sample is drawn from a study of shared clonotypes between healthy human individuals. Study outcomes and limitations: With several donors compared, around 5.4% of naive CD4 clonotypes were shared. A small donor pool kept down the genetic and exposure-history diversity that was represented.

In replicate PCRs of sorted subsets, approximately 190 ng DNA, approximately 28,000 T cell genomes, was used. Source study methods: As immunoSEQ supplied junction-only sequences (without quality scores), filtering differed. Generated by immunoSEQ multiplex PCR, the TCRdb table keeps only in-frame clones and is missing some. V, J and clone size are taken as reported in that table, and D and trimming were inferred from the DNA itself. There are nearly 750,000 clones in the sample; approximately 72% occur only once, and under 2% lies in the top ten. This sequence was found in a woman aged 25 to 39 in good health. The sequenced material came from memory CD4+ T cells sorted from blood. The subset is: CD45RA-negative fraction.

CDR3 loop: CASSLGGVWSQHF. The CDR3 coding sequence is TGCGCCAGCAGCTTGGGTGGGGTTTGGTCCCAGCATTTT. The V gene is TRBV5-1, the J gene TRBJ1-5; unclear D gene. Looked up from germline, CDR1 is SGHRS and CDR2 is YFSETQ. CDR3 length: 13 amino acids. Deletions cut 0 bases from V and 11 bases from J, with 12 bases between.